Listed here is a single T cell receptor beta chain. Its target is not known. Autoimmune disease history or systemic immunosuppression led to patients being barred. Samples of blood were obtained at baseline, on cycle 4 day 1, and on cycle 7 day 1. This specimen comes from a study of OX40 agonist ivuxolimab in advanced cancers. Overall study context: The patients received agonistic anti-OX40 (CD134) antibody ivuxolimab. Regarding the study as a whole: Normalized T-cell clonal expansion was also low in a subset of nonresponders.

The CDR3 is made up of 14 amino acids. Looked up from germline, CDR1 is SGHDN and CDR2 is FVKESK. The V and J ends lost 3 bases and 8 bases respectively, with 11 bases between them. Produced via immunoSEQ multiplex PCR; TCRdb's table is partial and in-frame only. The table has 20,000 to 25,000 clones, roughly 89% seen once; the top ten hold under 20%. This TCR derives from an adult with an advanced solid tumor such as melanoma, head and neck, liver or kidney cancer. Sequenced material: CD4+ or CD8+ T cells sorted from blood, taken in a trial of the OX40 agonist ivuxolimab. The chain combines TRBV14 with TRBJ1-6; D is undetermined. This CDR3 reads CASSHEMRHSPLHF. The CDR3, as DNA: TGTGCCAGCAGCCACGAAATGAGACATTCACCCCTCCACTTT.